The clone carrying this TCR beta chain was seen repeatedly, ten times or more. Its antigen is not known. CDR1 and CDR2 (germline): LGHNA, YSLEER. This CDR3 region has 11 residues. Trimming shortened V by 3 bases and J by 12 bases, and 11 bases separated the two germline ends. Ligated cDNA underwent four rounds of PCR with nested alpha and beta constant region primers and SP2. For blood and skin samples, reverse transcription used TCR alpha and beta constant primers. TCRdb re-called the UMI-ligation and nested PCR reads through MiXCR, storing one row per CDR3 protein. The sample records more than 13,000 distinct CDR3 sequences, around 5.2% being singletons. This record comes from a study of naive and memory T cell subsets. Study-wide results and caveats: Delayed type IV hypersensitivity infiltration was taken to explain higher tuberculin-site TCR counts.

This sample's treatment: skin biopsy from PPD injection site in Mantoux-positive individual. A UMI-containing oligonucleotide was joined by 3' ligation to the TCR cDNA template. Individuals with a positive Mantoux test gave biopsies from PPD-injected skin. Input was roughly 1 to 1000 ng of DNase-treated total RNA without cell sorting. This TCR was recovered from an adult in good health. Sequenced here: skin, sampled from a tuberculin skin test site. J is TRBJ1-1 and V is TRBV4-3, with unresolved D. Here the CDR3 reads CASSQRSGSFF. The CDR3 bases are TGCGCCAGCAGCCAGCGTAGTGGATCTTTCTTT.